These 5 T cell receptor beta chains originate from one sample sequenced in a study of blood T cell repertoires in COVID-19. Here immunoSEQ multiplex PCR was the method, and the copy in TCRdb shows in-frame clones only, minus some. The data contain some 300,000 clones, 85% to 90% of them singletons. Sequences were obtained from PBMCs or T cells enriched from blood (not recorded which). The receptors were sampled from a woman aged 18-30 years with acute COVID-19.

The count of this clone is one. This rearrangement joins TRBV27 to TRBJ2-5, with TRBD2 matching over 13 bases. The CDR3 is 15 amino acids. Germline V gene sequence: CDR1 MNHEY, CDR2 SMNVEV (reference sequence). Unmatched junction bases numbered 7, after V lost 5 bases and J lost 7 bases. CDR3 sequence: CASSARTSGRGTQYF. The CDR3 DNA is TGTGCCAGCAGTGCACGGACTAGCGGGAGAGGGACCCAGTACTTC.

V gene TRBV6-5 combines with J gene TRBJ1-3; D is unclear. CDR1 and CDR2 (germline): MNHEY, SVGAGI. The CDR3 is 15 amino acids. Trimming left V 7 bases short and J 0 bases short, with 13 bases between. CDR3 nucleotides: TGTGCCAGCACCACGAATCACGGCTCTGGAAACACCATATATTTT. It specifies CASTTNHGSGNTIYF.

As regards this clone: Within the sample, other DNA sequences also encode this same CDR3. The rearrangement joins TRBV27 to TRBJ1-1; possibly TRBD1 for D (6 bases). Germline V CDR1 and CDR2: MNHEY, SMNVEV (reference sequence). Trimming took off 4 bases at V and 12 bases at J, with 12 bases between the two ends. This CDR3 is built from 11 residues. The CDR3 DNA sequence: TGTGCCAGCAGTTCACAGGGATTACCTTTCTTT. This codes for CASSSQGLPFF.

This CDR3 is CASSSPSGRFEQFF. For the CDR3, the DNA is TGTGCCAGCAGCTCGCCTAGCGGGAGATTTGAGCAGTTCTTC. The chain joins TRBV7-2 to TRBJ2-1; TRBD2 matches at 10 bases. This CDR3 comprises 14 residues. Germline loops: CDR1 SGHTA, CDR2 FQGNSA. The V gene end was trimmed by 4 bases and the J gene end by 9 bases; junction bases not matched to a gene: 6. The entire variable domain, with the rest obtained from reference TRBV7-2 and TRBJ2-1, is as follows: GAGVSQSPSNKVTEKGKDVELRCDPISGHTALYWYRQSLGQGLEFLIYFQGNSAPDKSGLPSDRFSAERTGGSVSTLTIQRTQQEDSAVYLCASSSPSGRFEQFFGPGTRLTVL.

This clone has only one observation. V and J are TRBV2 and TRBJ2-7, with 7 positions matching TRBD2. Trimming at V came to 8 bases and at J to 2 bases, leaving 9 bases not matched to a gene. The CDR3 has 14 amino acids. Per the germline V gene, CDR1 is SNHLY and CDR2 is FYNNEI. The CDR3 coding sequence is TGTGCCAGCTCCCGTCTAGCGGCGGCCTACGAGCAGTACTTC. As protein: CASSRLAAAYEQYF.